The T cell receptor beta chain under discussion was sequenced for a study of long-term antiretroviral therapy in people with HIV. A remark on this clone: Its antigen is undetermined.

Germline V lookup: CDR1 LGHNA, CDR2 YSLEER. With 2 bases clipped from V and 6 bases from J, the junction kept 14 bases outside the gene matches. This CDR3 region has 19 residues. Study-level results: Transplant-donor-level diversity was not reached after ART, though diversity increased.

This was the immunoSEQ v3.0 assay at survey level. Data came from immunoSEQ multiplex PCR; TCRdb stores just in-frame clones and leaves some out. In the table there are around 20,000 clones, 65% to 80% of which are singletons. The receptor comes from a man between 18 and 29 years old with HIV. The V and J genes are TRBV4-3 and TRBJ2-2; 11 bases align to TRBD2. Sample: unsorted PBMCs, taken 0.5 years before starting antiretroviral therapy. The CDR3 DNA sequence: TGCGCCAGCAGCCAAACCGCTCTGGGGCTAGCGGGAGGCGCCGGGGAGCTGTTTTTT. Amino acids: CASSQTALGLAGGAGELFF.